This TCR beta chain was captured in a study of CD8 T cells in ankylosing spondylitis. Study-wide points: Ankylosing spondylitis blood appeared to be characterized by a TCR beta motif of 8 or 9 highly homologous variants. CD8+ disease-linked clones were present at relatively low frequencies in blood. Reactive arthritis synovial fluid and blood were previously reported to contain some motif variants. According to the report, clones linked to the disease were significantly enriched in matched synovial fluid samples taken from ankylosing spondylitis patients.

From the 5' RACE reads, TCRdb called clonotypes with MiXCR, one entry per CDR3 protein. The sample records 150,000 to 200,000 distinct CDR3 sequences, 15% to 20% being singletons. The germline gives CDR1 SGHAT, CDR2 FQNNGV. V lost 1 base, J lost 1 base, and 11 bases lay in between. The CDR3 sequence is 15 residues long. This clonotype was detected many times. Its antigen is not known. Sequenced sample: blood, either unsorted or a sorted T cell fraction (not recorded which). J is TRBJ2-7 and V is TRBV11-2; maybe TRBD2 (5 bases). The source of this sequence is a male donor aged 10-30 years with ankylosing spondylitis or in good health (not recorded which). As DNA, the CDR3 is TGTGCCAGCAGCTTAGGACTAACGGGATCCTACGAGCAGTACTTC. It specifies CASSLGLTGSYEQYF.